The T cell receptor beta chain under discussion was sequenced for a study of beta chain features in type 1 diabetes. The study's findings and limits: Shorter TCRB CDR3s, moderately but significantly so, were found in Type 1 diabetes patients in all four CD4+ subsets.

The CDR3 sequence is 12 residues long. The V end lost 6 bases, the J end lost 8 bases, and 14 bases lay between the germline ends. The germline V gene encodes CDR1 SQVTM and CDR2 ANQGSEA. It was via CD45RO/CCR7/CD25/CD127/CD95/CD27 that CD4+ naive, central memory, regulatory and stem cell-like memory cells were sorted. The entirety of the isolated RNA underwent reverse transcription, so expressed TCRB transcripts were sequenced. Assay used: immunoSEQ multiplex PCR; TCRdb lists only in-frame clones, some missing. The table shows more than 300,000 clones, with 10% to 15% occurring only once. As concerns this clone: Antigen unknown.

This receptor was identified in a woman between 18 and 29 years old with type 1 diabetes. Sequenced material: naive CD4+ T cells from blood. The chain carries TRBV29-1 and TRBJ2-4; tentatively, D is TRBD1 (7 bases). The CDR3 spells CSVQGGSDIQYF. The CDR3 bases are TGCAGCGTCCAGGGGGGATCTGACATTCAGTACTTC.